A selection of T cell receptor beta chains follows, all from one sample in a study of T cell responses to AZD1222 COVID-19 vaccine. Clones were read by immunoSEQ multiplex PCR, and TCRdb kept only the in-frame ones, dropping some. This table has approximately 140,000 clones, roughly 80% appearing once. This specimen was peripheral blood, taken on day 0 of MenACWY control vaccination. The source is an adult in good health. The CDR3 runs from the conserved cysteine through the conserved F or W. A D gene is named only where the DNA matches it firmly. Clone size, where shown, is once, few, many, or a class for clones that have expanded.

D gene | clone size | J gene | V gene | CDR3 DNA | CDR3 protein
NA | NA | TRBJ2-6 | TRBV7-9 | TGTGCCAGCAGCCCCGGCCCGCCTGGGGCCAACGTCCTGACTTTC | CASSPGPPGANVLTF
TRBD1 | few | TRBJ1-2 | TRBV6-6 | TGTGCCAGCAGTTCCATCAGGGGGGGCTATGGCTACACCTTC | CASSSIRGGYGYTF
NA | NA | TRBJ2-5 | TRBV28 | TGTGCCAGCAGTCCTGATGTTAGGCAGGCAGGCGGGACCCAGTACTTC | CASSPDVRQAGGTQYF
TRBD1 | NA | TRBJ2-7 | TRBV7-9 | TGTGCCAGCAGCTTAGGGGGACAGGGACGCTACGAGCAGTACTTC | CASSLGGQGRYEQYF
NA | NA | TRBJ1-2 | TRBV6-5 | TGTGCCAGCATGGTTTTAGACTATGGCTACACCTTC | CASMVLDYGYTF
NA | NA | TRBJ1-6 | TRBV19 | TGTGCCACCTCGGACGTTCCGCTATTAGGGTCACCCCTCCACTTT | CATSDVPLLGSPLHF
NA | NA | TRBJ1-1 | TRBV7-9 | TGTGCCAGCAGCTTAGCCCCGACAGCGTCGCGGGCTTTCTTT | CASSLAPTASRAFF
NA | NA | TRBJ1-5 | TRBV6-5 | TGTGCCAGCAGGGGGCGGGACTTTACTCAGCCCCAGCATTTT | CASRGRDFTQPQHF
NA | once | TRBJ2-7 | TRBV25-1 | TGTGCCAGCAGTGAGTGGGGGGGCGGCGAGCAGTACTTC | CASSEWGGGEQYF
NA | NA | TRBJ1-2 | TRBV11-2 | TGTGCCAGCAGCCGCGAGGGGCGGTGGAATGGCTACACCTTC | CASSREGRWNGYTF
NA | few | TRBJ2-1 | TRBV7-9 | TGTGCCAGCAGTTTGCCGGGCTCCTACAATGAGCAGTTCTTC | CASSLPGSYNEQFF
NA | NA | TRBJ2-7 | TRBV7-2 | TGTGCCACCGGTGACAACTACGAGCAGTACTTC | CATGDNYEQYF